The clone carrying this T cell receptor (beta chain) was seen only a few times. Its antigen is as yet unknown. V was cut by 5 bases and J by 6 bases, with 11 bases left in between. From germline, CDR1 is LNHDA and CDR2 SQIVND (reference sequence). This CDR3 is built from 13 residues. This sample is drawn from a study of cytomegalovirus exposure and HLA in healthy donors. Points from the study as a whole: Both high specificity and high sensitivity reportedly marked the classifier's diagnosis of cytomegalovirus status. Confirmation in vitro established that a few CMV-associated chains were specific for CMV antigens.

The repertoire was sequenced with immunoSEQ multiplex PCR; TCRdb's copy has only in-frame clones and lacks some. In the table there are approximately 140,000 clones, 70% to 90% of which are singletons. The receptor comes from a woman aged 25 to 39 in good health and CMV-seronegative. Sequencing used PBMCs. The V call is TRBV19, the J call TRBJ1-5; TRBD1 is a possible D gene (5 bases). The CDR3 bases are TGTGCCAGTAGTCCAGGGTTCCTTCAGCCCCAGCATTTT. Amino acid sequence: CASSPGFLQPQHF. Complete variable domain (other parts from reference TRBV19 and TRBJ1-5): DGGITQSPKYLFRKEGQNVTLSCEQNLNHDAMYWYRQDPGQGLRLIYYSQIVNDFQKGDIAEGYSVSREKKESFPLTVTSAQKNPTAFYLCASSPGFLQPQHFGDGTRLSIL.